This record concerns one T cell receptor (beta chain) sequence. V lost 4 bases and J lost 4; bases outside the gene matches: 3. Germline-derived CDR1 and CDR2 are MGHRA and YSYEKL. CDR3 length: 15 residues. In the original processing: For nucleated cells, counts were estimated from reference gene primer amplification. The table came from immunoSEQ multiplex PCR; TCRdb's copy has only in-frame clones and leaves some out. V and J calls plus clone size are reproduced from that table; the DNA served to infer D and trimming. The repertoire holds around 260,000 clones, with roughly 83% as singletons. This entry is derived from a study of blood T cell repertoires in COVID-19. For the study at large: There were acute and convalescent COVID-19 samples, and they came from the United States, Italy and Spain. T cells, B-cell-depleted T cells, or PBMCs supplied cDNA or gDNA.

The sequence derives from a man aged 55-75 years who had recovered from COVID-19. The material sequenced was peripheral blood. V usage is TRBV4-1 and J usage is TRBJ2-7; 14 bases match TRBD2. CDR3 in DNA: TGCGCCAGCAGCCCGGGACTAGCGGGAGTTTACGAGCAGTACTTC. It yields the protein CASSPGLAGVYEQYF.